The 21 T cell receptor beta chains reported below all come from one sample, sequenced in a study of OX40 agonist ivuxolimab in advanced cancers. Profiling relied on immunoSEQ multiplex PCR, and the TCRdb table lists in-frame clones only, not all of them. The sample records some 34,000 clones, approximately 80% being singletons. The sample consisted of CD4+ or CD8+ T cells sorted from blood, taken in a trial of the OX40 agonist ivuxolimab. The source is an adult with an advanced solid tumor such as melanoma, head and neck, liver or kidney cancer.

The chain employs TRBV4-1 and TRBJ2-5; D possibly uses TRBD1 or TRBD2 (6 bases each). The CDR3 covers 16 residues. Germline lookup yields CDR1 MGHRA and CDR2 YSYEKL. V was trimmed by 1 base and J by 0 bases, leaving 12 bases between them. The CDR3: CASSQVGGSYQETQYF. Here the CDR3 DNA reads TGCGCCAGCAGCCAAGTGGGGGGCTCGTACCAAGAGACCCAGTACTTC.

V and J are TRBV9 and TRBJ2-1; 8 bases line up with TRBD1. The V and J ends lost 4 bases and 4 bases, in that order; junction bases with no gene match: 7. The CDR3 sequence is 15 residues long. Germline CDR1 is SGDLS and CDR2 is YYNGEE. Here the CDR3 DNA reads TGTGCCAGCAGCCCCGGCGGGACAGGTTACAATGAGCAGTTCTTC. Its translation: CASSPGGTGYNEQFF.

This chain links TRBV4-1 with TRBJ2-3; 9 bases are a match to TRBD2. Germline V gene sequence: CDR1 MGHRA, CDR2 YSYEKL. Unmatched junction bases numbered 3, after V lost 0 bases and J lost 2 bases. This CDR3 has 16 amino acids. The CDR3 coding sequence is TGCGCCAGCAGCCAAGAGGGACTAGCAAACACAGATACGCAGTATTTT. Its protein is CASSQEGLANTDTQYF.

The chain recombines TRBV28 with TRBJ2-4; no reliable D call. CDR1 is MDHEN and CDR2 is SYDVKM in the germline V gene. The CDR3 covers 12 residues. Trimming cost V 8 bases and J 8 bases, with 13 bases left between them. The CDR3 DNA reads TGTGCCAGCGCGACTCCCCGCGACATTCAGTACTTC. Its translation is CASATPRDIQYF.

This clone has only a few counts. This chain joins TRBV6-5 and TRBJ1-2; 7 positions agree with TRBD1. The germline CDR1 and CDR2 sequences are MNHEY and SVGAGI. V lost 4 bases and J lost 2; bases outside the gene matches: 4. The CDR3 loop spans 14 amino acids. CDR3 sequence reads: CASSSDRVNYGYTF. In DNA, the CDR3 is TGTGCCAGCAGTTCCGACAGGGTGAACTATGGCTACACCTTC.

The chain joins TRBV28 to TRBJ1-4; D is possibly TRBD1 (6 bases). The CDR3 runs to 14 residues. Germline CDR1 is MDHEN and CDR2 is SYDVKM. The germline V and J ends were trimmed by 5 bases and 8 bases, with 15 bases remaining between them. The CDR3 DNA reads TGTGCCAGCAGTCTCCAAAACGACAGGGAAAAACTGTTTTTT. It codes for CASSLQNDREKLFF.

This clone was seen once. The chain uses TRBV27 and TRBJ2-7; D gene unclear. V lost 6 bases and J 6 bases, leaving 18 bases between the germline ends. CDR3 length: 14 amino acids. The germline CDR1 and CDR2 sequences are MNHEY and SMNVEV (reference sequence). For the CDR3, the DNA is TGTGCCAGCAGCCCGTCGACCTTCGCTGGCGAGCAGTACTTC. This translates into CASSPSTFAGEQYF.

The chain combines TRBV28 with TRBJ1-2; possible D gene TRBD1, 6 bases. The V gene lost 1 base and the J gene lost 6 bases, with 12 bases spanning the gap. Germline V gene lookup returns CDR1 MDHEN and CDR2 SYDVKM. This CDR3 has 14 residues. The CDR3 region is CASSLLGGWDGYTF. The CDR3 DNA follows: TGTGCCAGCAGTTTATTAGGGGGGTGGGATGGCTACACCTTC.

This chain links TRBV28 with TRBJ2-3, with 7 nucleotides matching TRBD1. CDR1 is MDHEN and CDR2 is SYDVKM in the germline V gene. The CDR3 covers 16 residues. With V trimmed by 4 bases and J by 4 bases, 11 bases remained unmatched. The CDR3 coding sequence is TGTGCCAGCAGTTCCTTAAGGGGGCTCGGGGCAGATACGCAGTATTTT. This sequence encodes CASSSLRGLGADTQYF.

The rearrangement joins TRBV30 to TRBJ1-5; tentatively, D is TRBD1 (5 bases). The germline V gene has CDR1 GTSNPN and CDR2 SVGIG (reference sequence). The CDR3 contains 14 residues. Trimming cost V 1 base and J 1 base, with 8 bases left between them. Written as DNA, the CDR3 is TGTGCCTGGAGTGAGGGACTGAGCAATCAGCCCCAGCATTTT. Amino acids: CAWSEGLSNQPQHF.

The chain couples TRBV4-1 to TRBJ2-7; D is possibly TRBD2 (5 bases). The length of the CDR3 is 15 residues. CDR1 and CDR2 (germline): MGHRA, YSYEKL. Trimming shortened V by 0 bases and J by 3 bases, and 12 bases separated the two germline ends. CDR3 in DNA: TGCGCCAGCAGCCAAGATTCGGGAACTAACTACGAGCAGTACTTC. Amino acids: CASSQDSGTNYEQYF.

J is TRBJ2-2 and V is TRBV4-3, with 7 nucleotides matching TRBD1. The CDR3 runs 14 residues. The V segment lost 4 bases and the J segment 4 bases; nucleotides outside the gene matches: 3. Germline values: CDR1 LGHNA, CDR2 YSLEER. This CDR3 reads CASSLTGFTGELFF. CDR3 nucleotides: TGCGCCAGCAGCCTGACAGGGTTCACCGGGGAGCTGTTTTTT.

This clone appeared once. J is TRBJ2-3 and V is TRBV7-3; 13 bases are shared with TRBD2. V lost 2 bases, J lost 5 bases, and 16 bases stayed unmatched. The CDR3 runs to 20 residues. Germline assignment: CDR1 SGHTA and CDR2 FQGTGA. CDR3 in DNA: TGTGCCAGCAGCTTAGGCGTAACTGGACTAGCGGGAGCCCCAATAGATACGCAGTATTTT. Protein product: CASSLGVTGLAGAPIDTQYF.

V is TRBV28 and J is TRBJ2-5; the match to TRBD1 covers 7 bases. Unmatched junction bases numbered 8, after V lost 7 bases and J lost 3 bases. CDR1 is MDHEN, CDR2 SYDVKM, per germline. The CDR3 loop spans 14 amino acids. CDR3 sequence reads: CASTSGQGEETQYF. In nucleotides, the CDR3 is TGTGCCAGCACCTCTGGGCAGGGGGAAGAGACCCAGTACTTC.

This clone was recorded a few times. The J gene is TRBJ1-3, the V gene TRBV15; no clear D. The CDR3 runs 16 residues. Germline CDR1 is LNHNV and CDR2 is YYDKDF (reference sequence). V lost 0 bases to trimming and J lost 2 bases, with 11 bases between them. The CDR3, as DNA: TGTGCCACCAGCAGAGATTTGGCGGAGGCTGGAAACACCATATATTTT. As protein: CATSRDLAEAGNTIYF.

The chain uses TRBV9 and TRBJ1-4, with TRBD1 matching over 7 bases. CDR3 size: 16 residues. Germline V CDR1 and CDR2: SGDLS, YYNGEE. V lost 0 bases, J lost 0 bases, and 2 bases stayed unmatched. DNA of the CDR3: TGTGCCAGCAGCGTAGGTGGGACAGCAACTAATGAAAAACTGTTTTTT. Encoded protein: CASSVGGTATNEKLFF. Supplemented by reference TRBV9 and TRBJ1-4, the full variable domain reads DSGVTQTPKHLITATGQRVTLRCSPRSGDLSVYWYQQSLDQGLQFLIQYYNGEERAKGNILERFSAQQFPDLHSELNLSSLELGDSALYFCASSVGGTATNEKLFFGSGTQLSVL.

This clone was seen more than once but under ten times. This rearrangement joins TRBV11-1 to TRBJ2-1, with TRBD2 matching over 12 bases. V trimming: 4 bases; J trimming: 3 bases; junction bases outside the gene matches: 1. Germline assignment: CDR1 SGHAT and CDR2 FQDESV (reference sequence). The CDR3 covers 15 residues. The CDR3, as DNA: TGTGCCAGCAGCTGGACTAGCGGGGACTACAATGAGCAGTTCTTC. Its protein is CASSWTSGDYNEQFF.

This rearrangement joins TRBV28 to TRBJ2-2; D perhaps matches TRBD1 (5 bases). The V and J ends lost 5 bases and 0 bases respectively, with 10 bases between them. This CDR3 is 15 amino acids long. Germline values: CDR1 MDHEN, CDR2 SYDVKM. This CDR3 reads CASSRRVSNTGELFF. The CDR3 coding sequence is TGTGCCAGCAGTCGCAGGGTATCGAACACCGGGGAGCTGTTTTTT. The full variable domain, rest sourced from reference TRBV28 and TRBJ2-2, is DVKVTQSSRYLVKRTGEKVFLECVQDMDHENMFWYRQDPGLGLRLIYFSYDVKMKEKGDIPEGYSVSREKKERFSLILESASTNQTSMYLCASSRRVSNTGELFFGEGSRLTVL.

J is TRBJ1-5 and V is TRBV30; the D gene is possibly TRBD1 (6 bases). CDR3 length: 14 residues. Germline-derived CDR1 and CDR2 are GTSNPN and SVGIG (reference sequence). Trimming removed 2 bases at V and 1 base at J, with 9 bases between. The CDR3 DNA reads as TGTGCCTGGAGTCTCGGACAGAGCAATCAGCCCCAGCATTTT. It encodes CAWSLGQSNQPQHF.

J is TRBJ1-2 and V is TRBV4-3; 8 nucleotides agree with TRBD1. Germline V gene sequence: CDR1 LGHNA, CDR2 YSLEER. The ends lost 2 bases at V and 2 bases at J; junction bases unmatched: 16. CDR3 size: 19 residues. Written as DNA, the CDR3 is TGCGCCAGCAGCCAAACTGACAGGACAGGGCTCTTAAAGAACTATGGCTACACCTTC. Translated: CASSQTDRTGLLKNYGYTF.

The CDR3 nucleotides read TGTGCCAGCAGTGATCCCCGGACTAGCGGGGATTTGGGGGATACGCAGTATTTT. Translating gives CASSDPRTSGDLGDTQYF. V gene TRBV2 combines with J gene TRBJ2-3; TRBD2 matches 12 bases. CDR3 length equals 18 residues. The trim removed 3 bases at V and 6 bases at J, leaving 13 bases unmatched. The germline V gene has CDR1 SNHLY and CDR2 FYNNEI.